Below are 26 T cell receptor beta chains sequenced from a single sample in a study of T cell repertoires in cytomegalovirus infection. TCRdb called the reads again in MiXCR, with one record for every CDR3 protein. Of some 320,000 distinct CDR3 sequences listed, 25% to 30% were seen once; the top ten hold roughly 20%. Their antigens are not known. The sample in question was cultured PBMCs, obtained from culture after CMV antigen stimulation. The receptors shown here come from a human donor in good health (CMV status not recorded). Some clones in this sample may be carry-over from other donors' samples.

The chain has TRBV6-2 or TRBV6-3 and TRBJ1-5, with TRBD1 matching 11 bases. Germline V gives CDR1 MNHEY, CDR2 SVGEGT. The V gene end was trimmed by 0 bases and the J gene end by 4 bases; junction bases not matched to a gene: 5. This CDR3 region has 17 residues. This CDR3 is CASSYSGTGGWNQPQHF. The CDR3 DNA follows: TGTGCCAGCAGTTACTCCGGGACAGGGGGATGGAATCAGCCCCAGCATTTT.

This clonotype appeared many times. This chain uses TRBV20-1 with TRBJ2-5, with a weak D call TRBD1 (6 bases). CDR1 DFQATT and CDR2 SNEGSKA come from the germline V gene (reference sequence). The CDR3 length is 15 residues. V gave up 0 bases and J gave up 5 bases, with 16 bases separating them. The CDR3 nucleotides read TGCAGTGCTAGAGATTGGGCAGGGGCGACGGAGACCCAGTACTTC. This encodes CSARDWAGATETQYF.

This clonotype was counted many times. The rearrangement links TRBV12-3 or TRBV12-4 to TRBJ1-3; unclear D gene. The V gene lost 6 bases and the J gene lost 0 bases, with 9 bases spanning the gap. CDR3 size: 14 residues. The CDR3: CASSAQISGNTIYF. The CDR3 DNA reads TGTGCCAGCAGCGCACAGATCTCTGGAAACACCATATATTTT.

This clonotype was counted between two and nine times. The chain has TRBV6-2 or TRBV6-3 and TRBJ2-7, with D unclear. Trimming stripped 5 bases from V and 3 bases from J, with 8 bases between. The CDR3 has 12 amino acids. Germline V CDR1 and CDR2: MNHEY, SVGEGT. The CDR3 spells CASSRIGYEQYF. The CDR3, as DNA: TGTGCCAGCAGTAGAATAGGCTACGAGCAGTACTTC.

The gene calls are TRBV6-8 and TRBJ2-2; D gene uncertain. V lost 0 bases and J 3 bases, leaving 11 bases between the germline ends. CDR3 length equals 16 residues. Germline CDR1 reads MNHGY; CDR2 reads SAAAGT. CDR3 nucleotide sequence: TGTGCCAGCAGTTACTCTAGGAGACCGTACACCGGGGAGCTGTTTTTT. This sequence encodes CASSYSRRPYTGELFF.

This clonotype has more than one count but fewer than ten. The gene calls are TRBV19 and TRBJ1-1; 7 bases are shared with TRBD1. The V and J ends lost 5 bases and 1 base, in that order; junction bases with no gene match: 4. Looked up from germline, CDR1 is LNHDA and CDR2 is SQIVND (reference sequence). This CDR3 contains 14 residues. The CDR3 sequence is CASSVRQGNTEAFF. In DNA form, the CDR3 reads TGTGCCAGTAGTGTACGACAGGGGAACACTGAAGCTTTCTTT. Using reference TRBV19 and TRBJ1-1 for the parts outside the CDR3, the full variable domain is DGGITQSPKYLFRKEGQNVTLSCEQNLNHDAMYWYRQDPGQGLRLIYYSQIVNDFQKGDIAEGYSVSREKKESFPLTVTSAQKNPTAFYLCASSVRQGNTEAFFGQGTRLTVV.

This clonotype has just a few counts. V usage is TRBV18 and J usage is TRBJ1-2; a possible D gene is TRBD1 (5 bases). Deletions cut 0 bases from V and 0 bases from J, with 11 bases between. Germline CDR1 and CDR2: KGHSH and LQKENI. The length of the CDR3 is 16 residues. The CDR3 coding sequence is TGTGCCAGCTCACCACCGTTGGAGGGGTCTAACTATGGCTACACCTTC. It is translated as CASSPPLEGSNYGYTF. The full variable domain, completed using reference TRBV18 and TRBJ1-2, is NAGVMQNPRHLVRRRGQEARLRCSPMKGHSHVYWYRQLPEEGLKFMVYLQKENIIDESGMPKERFSAEFPKEGPSILRIQQVVRGDSAAYFCASSPPLEGSNYGYTFGSGTRLTVV.

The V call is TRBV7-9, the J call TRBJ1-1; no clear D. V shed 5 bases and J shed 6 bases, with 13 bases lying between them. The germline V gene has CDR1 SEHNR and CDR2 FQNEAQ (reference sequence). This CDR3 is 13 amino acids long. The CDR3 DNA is TGTGCCAGCAGCCCAGGACCTTCCCCTGAAGCTTTCTTT. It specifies CASSPGPSPEAFF. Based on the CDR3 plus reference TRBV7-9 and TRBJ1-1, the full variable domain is DTGVSQNPRHKITKRGQNVTFRCDPISEHNRLYWYRQTLGQGPEFLTYFQNEAQLEKSRLLSDRFSAERPKGSFSTLEIQRTEQGDSAMYLCASSPGPSPEAFFGQGTRLTVV.

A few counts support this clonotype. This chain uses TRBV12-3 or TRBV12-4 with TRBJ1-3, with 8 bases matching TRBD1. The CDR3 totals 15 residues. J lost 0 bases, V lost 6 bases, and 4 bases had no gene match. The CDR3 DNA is TGTGCCAGCAGCTGGGACAGGTCCTCTGGAAACACCATATATTTT. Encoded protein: CASSWDRSSGNTIYF.

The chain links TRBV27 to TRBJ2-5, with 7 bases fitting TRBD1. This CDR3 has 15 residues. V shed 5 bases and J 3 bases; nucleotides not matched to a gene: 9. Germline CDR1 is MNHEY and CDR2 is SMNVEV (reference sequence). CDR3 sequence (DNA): TGTGCCAGCAGTATAAACAGGGGATACAAAGAGACCCAGTACTTC. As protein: CASSINRGYKETQYF.

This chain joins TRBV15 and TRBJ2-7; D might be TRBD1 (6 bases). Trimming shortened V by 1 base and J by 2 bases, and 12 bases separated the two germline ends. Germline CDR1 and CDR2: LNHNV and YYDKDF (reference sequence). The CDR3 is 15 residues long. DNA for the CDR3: TGTGCCACCAGCAGAGTCGGTTCAGGGGCCTACGAGCAGTACTTC. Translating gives CATSRVGSGAYEQYF.

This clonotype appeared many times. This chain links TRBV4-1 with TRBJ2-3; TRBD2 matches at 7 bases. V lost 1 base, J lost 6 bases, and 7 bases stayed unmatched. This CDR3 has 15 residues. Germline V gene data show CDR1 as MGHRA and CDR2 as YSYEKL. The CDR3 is CASSQGGGRTDTQYF. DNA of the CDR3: TGCGCCAGCAGCCAAGGGGGAGGGCGGACTGATACGCAGTATTTT.

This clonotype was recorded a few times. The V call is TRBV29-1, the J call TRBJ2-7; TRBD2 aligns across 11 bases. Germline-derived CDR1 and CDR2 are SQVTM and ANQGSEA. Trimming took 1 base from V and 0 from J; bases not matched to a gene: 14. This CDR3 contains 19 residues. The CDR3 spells CSVEVITTSGSASSYEQYF. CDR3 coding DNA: TGCAGCGTTGAAGTTATTACCACTAGCGGGAGTGCGAGCTCCTACGAGCAGTACTTC.

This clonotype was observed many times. Here the CDR3 reads CASSPITYEQYF. Written as DNA, the CDR3 is TGTGCCAGCAGCCCCATAACCTACGAGCAGTACTTC. This chain uses TRBV7-2 with TRBJ2-7; D ambiguous. The V gene lost 5 bases and the J gene lost 2 bases, with 7 bases spanning the gap. Germline assignment: CDR1 SGHTA and CDR2 FQGNSA. CDR3 length: 12 amino acids.

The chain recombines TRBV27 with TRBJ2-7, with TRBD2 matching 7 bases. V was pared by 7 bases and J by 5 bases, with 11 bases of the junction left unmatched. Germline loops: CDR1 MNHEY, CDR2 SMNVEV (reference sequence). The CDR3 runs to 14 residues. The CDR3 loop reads CASNPLAHRDEQYF. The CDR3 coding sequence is TGTGCCAGCAACCCACTAGCGCACCGGGACGAGCAGTACTTC.

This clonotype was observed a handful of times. The DNA of the CDR3 is TGTGCCAGCAGCCTTAGCGGGGGGGCTTATAGCACAGATACGCAGTATTTT. Protein sequence: CASSLSGGAYSTDTQYF. The J gene is TRBJ2-3, the V gene TRBV12-3 or TRBV12-4; 11 positions match TRBD2. The CDR3 has 17 amino acids. Trimming took 6 bases from V and 0 from J; bases not matched to a gene: 8.

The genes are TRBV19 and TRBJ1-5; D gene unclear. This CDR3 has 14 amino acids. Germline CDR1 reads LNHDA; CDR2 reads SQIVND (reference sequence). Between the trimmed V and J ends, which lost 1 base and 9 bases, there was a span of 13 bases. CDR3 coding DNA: TGTGCCAGTAGTATAGGCGGGAACACTCGGCCCCAGCATTTT. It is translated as CASSIGGNTRPQHF. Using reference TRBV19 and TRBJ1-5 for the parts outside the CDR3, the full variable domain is DGGITQSPKYLFRKEGQNVTLSCEQNLNHDAMYWYRQDPGQGLRLIYYSQIVNDFQKGDIAEGYSVSREKKESFPLTVTSAQKNPTAFYLCASSIGGNTRPQHFGDGTRLSIL.

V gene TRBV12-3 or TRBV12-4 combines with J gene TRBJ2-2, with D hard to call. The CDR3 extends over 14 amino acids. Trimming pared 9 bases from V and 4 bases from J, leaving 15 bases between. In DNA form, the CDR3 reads TGTGCCAGTAATACACAATTCGGCACCGGGGAGCTGTTTTTT. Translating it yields CASNTQFGTGELFF.

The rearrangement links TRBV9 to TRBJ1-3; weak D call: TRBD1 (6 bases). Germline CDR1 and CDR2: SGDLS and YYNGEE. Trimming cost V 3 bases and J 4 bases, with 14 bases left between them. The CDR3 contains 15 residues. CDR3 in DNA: TGTGCCAGCAGCGAGACTGGGGGCATGGGAAACACCATATATTTT. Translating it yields CASSETGGMGNTIYF.

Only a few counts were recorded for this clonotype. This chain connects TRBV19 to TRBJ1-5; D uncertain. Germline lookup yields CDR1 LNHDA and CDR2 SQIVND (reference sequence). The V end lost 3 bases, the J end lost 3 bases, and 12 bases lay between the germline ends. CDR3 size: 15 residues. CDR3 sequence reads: CASSMSSSPNQPQHF. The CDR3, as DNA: TGTGCCAGTAGTATGAGTTCCTCTCCCAATCAGCCCCAGCATTTT.

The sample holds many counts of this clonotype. CDR3 sequence reads: CASSQDSGQSEQYF. The DNA for the CDR3 is TGCGCCAGCAGCCAAGATTCGGGGCAGTCCGAGCAGTACTTC. This chain uses TRBV4-1 with TRBJ2-7; either TRBD1 or TRBD2 may supply D (5 bases each). Germline loops: CDR1 MGHRA, CDR2 YSYEKL. CDR3 length equals 14 residues. The V and J ends lost 0 bases and 6 bases respectively, with 12 bases between them.

The CDR3 DNA follows: TGTGCCAGCTCACTCGGACGGAGGGAGAATCAGCCCCAGCATTTT. This gives the protein CASSLGRRENQPQHF. The chain is built from TRBV18 and TRBJ1-5; D gene uncertain. The CDR3 is made up of 15 amino acids. V lost 4 bases, J lost 4 bases, and 14 bases lay in between. Germline CDR1 and CDR2: KGHSH and LQKENI.

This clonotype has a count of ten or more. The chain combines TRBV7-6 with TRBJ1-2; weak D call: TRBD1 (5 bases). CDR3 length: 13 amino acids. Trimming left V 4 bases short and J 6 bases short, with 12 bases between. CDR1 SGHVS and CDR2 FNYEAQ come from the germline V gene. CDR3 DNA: TGTGCCAGCAGCTCCTGGGACGTAGATGGCTACACCTTC. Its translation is CASSSWDVDGYTF.

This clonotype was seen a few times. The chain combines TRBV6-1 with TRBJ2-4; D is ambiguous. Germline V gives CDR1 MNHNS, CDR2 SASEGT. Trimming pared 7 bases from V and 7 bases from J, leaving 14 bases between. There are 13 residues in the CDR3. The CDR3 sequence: CASKLYVGNIQYF. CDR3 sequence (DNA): TGTGCCAGCAAATTATACGTAGGGAACATTCAGTACTTC.

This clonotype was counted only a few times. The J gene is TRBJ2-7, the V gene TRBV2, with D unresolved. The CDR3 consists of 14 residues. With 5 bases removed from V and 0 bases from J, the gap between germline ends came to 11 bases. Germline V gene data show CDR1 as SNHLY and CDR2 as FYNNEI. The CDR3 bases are TGTGCCAGCAGTCGGGTTAGGAGCTCCTACGAGCAGTACTTC. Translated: CASSRVRSSYEQYF.

CDR3 sequence: CASRPMTGPQETQYF. CDR3 bases: TGTGCCAGCAGGCCGATGACAGGCCCCCAAGAGACCCAGTACTTC. The rearrangement joins TRBV28 to TRBJ2-5; tentatively, D is TRBD1 (6 bases). Germline lookup yields CDR1 MDHEN and CDR2 SYDVKM. V was pared by 6 bases and J by 1 base, with 15 bases between. The CDR3 runs 15 residues.